Below, 8 T cell receptor beta chains from the same sample are listed, as sequenced in a study of blood T cell repertoires in COVID-19 (TCRdb year 2020). Libraries were made using the immunoSEQ multiplex PCR assay. The clones in this table, taken by TCRdb from immuneACCESS, are in-frame only. Not every clone is retained; where verified, under half of the shortfall comes from an unresolved V gene, and the cause of the rest is unknown. This sample comprises more than 150,000 clones, roughly 86% of them detected only once. Approximately 7% of the sample is held by the ten biggest clonotypes. Material: peripheral blood. The receptors come from a man in his fifties or sixties with active or convalescent COVID-19.

DNA of the CDR3: TGTGCCAGCAGTAAACAGTCCCCGAGAACAACTAATGAAAAACTGTTTTTT. Its translation: CASSKQSPRTTNEKLFF. This chain uses TRBV2 with TRBJ1-4; D gene unclear. CDR3 length: 17 residues. V lost 5 bases, J lost 0 bases, and 16 bases lay in between. The germline CDR1 and CDR2 sequences are SNHLY and FYNNEI.

The chain uses TRBV10-3 and TRBJ2-2, with 12 bases fitting TRBD2. The germline CDR1 and CDR2 sequences are ENHRY and SYGVKD. The CDR3 extends over 16 amino acids. With V trimmed by 6 bases and J by 4 bases, 6 bases remained unmatched. CDR3 amino acids: CAISRTSGDLTGELFF. CDR3 coding DNA: TGTGCCATCAGCCGGACTAGCGGGGACCTCACCGGGGAGCTGTTTTTT.

V usage is TRBV12-3 or TRBV12-4 and J usage is TRBJ2-2; no clear D. Trimming removed 6 bases at V and 2 bases at J, with 7 bases between. This CDR3 is built from 13 residues. CDR3 nucleotides: TGTGCCAGCAGACAGCACAACACCGGGGAGCTGTTTTTT. Encoded protein: CASRQHNTGELFF.

The chain couples TRBV24-1 to TRBJ2-7, with D perhaps matching TRBD1 (6 bases). V lost 7 bases to trimming and J lost 0 bases, with 9 bases between them. The CDR3 is 13 residues long. Germline-derived CDR1 and CDR2 are KGHDR and SFDVKD. The CDR3 region has the DNA TGTGCCACCAGCGGGGACAACTCCTACGAGCAGTACTTC. Amino acid sequence: CATSGDNSYEQYF.

This rearrangement joins TRBV28 to TRBJ1-6; 8 bases fit TRBD1. The CDR3 is 15 residues long. V lost 1 base, J lost 6 bases, and 2 bases stayed unmatched. Germline loops: CDR1 MDHEN, CDR2 SYDVKM. Here the CDR3 DNA reads TGTGCCAGCAGTTTATCCGACAGGGGTAATTCACCCCTCCACTTT. Translating gives CASSLSDRGNSPLHF.

This clone was detected only once. This chain links TRBV5-6 with TRBJ2-7; tentative D call: TRBD2 (7 bases). This CDR3 region has 14 residues. Germline CDR1 and CDR2: SGHDT and YYEEEE. Trimming took off 4 bases at V and 6 bases at J, with 17 bases between the two ends. CDR3 loop: CASSAGAPGGEQYF. CDR3 bases: TGTGCCAGCAGCGCGGGGGCCCCGGGGGGCGAGCAGTACTTC.

The CDR3 coding sequence is TGTGCCAGCAGTGAACCCCCGGGGGGGGGAGGTGGTTATGGCTACACCTTC. Protein: CASSEPPGGGGGYGYTF. The chain joins TRBV2 to TRBJ1-2; possibly TRBD1 for D (5 bases). V dropped 2 bases and J dropped 5 bases, with 21 bases sitting between them. The CDR3 is made up of 17 amino acids. Germline CDR1 is SNHLY and CDR2 is FYNNEI.

The chain joins TRBV12-3 or TRBV12-4 to TRBJ1-1, with 8 nucleotides matching TRBD1. The junction had 4 bases not matched to a gene; V was cut back by 8 bases and J by 2 bases. The CDR3 has 13 amino acids. In nucleotides, the CDR3 is TGTGCCAGCCAGGGGGCGCGCAACACTGAAGCTTTCTTT. It codes for CASQGARNTEAFF.